The 27 T cell receptor beta chains reported below all come from one sample, sequenced in a study of T cell responses to AZD1222 COVID-19 vaccine. Assay: immunoSEQ multiplex PCR; the TCRdb copy retains only in-frame clones and omits some. The table records 150,000 to 200,000 clones, more than 70% of them present only once. Sequences were derived from peripheral blood, sampled 28 days after the second AZD1222 dose. Receptor source: an adult who received the AZD1222 COVID-19 vaccine.

CDR3 protein: CASRLTVAKNIQYF. The DNA for the CDR3 is TGTGCCAGCAGGTTGACAGTAGCCAAAAACATTCAGTACTTC. This chain joins TRBV2 and TRBJ2-4, with a possible D match to TRBD1 (5 bases). In germline, CDR1 is SNHLY, CDR2 FYNNEI. The CDR3 has 14 residues. V was cut by 6 bases and J by 0 bases, with 9 bases left in between. The full variable domain, completed using reference TRBV2 and TRBJ2-4, is EPEVTQTPSHQVTQMGQEVILRCVPISNHLYFYWYRQILGQKVEFLVSFYNNEISEKSEIFDDQFSVERPDGSNFTLKIRSTKLEDSAMYFCASRLTVAKNIQYFGAGTRLSVL.

The chain joins TRBV5-1 to TRBJ2-3; possible D gene TRBD2, 5 bases. Germline CDR1 reads SGHRS; CDR2 reads YFSETQ. This CDR3 comprises 14 residues. V gave up 4 bases and J gave up 3 bases, with 12 bases separating them. As DNA, the CDR3 is TGCGCCAGCAGCCCAGGCCGGGGAACAGATACGCAGTATTTT. Amino acids: CASSPGRGTDTQYF.

V is TRBV5-1 and J is TRBJ2-1, with TRBD2 as a possible D gene (6 bases). CDR1 and CDR2 from the germline V gene are SGHRS and YFSETQ. V lost 4 bases and J 8 bases, leaving 22 bases between the germline ends. The CDR3 runs to 16 residues. CDR3 protein: CASSPETGEVGHEQFF. The CDR3, as DNA: TGCGCCAGCAGCCCGGAGACGGGAGAGGTTGGCCATGAGCAGTTCTTC.

This clone appeared once. The rearrangement uses TRBV2 and TRBJ1-2; D is perhaps TRBD1 (5 bases). V gave up 3 bases and J gave up 7 bases, with 27 bases separating them. CDR1 SNHLY and CDR2 FYNNEI come from the germline V gene. The CDR3 runs to 18 residues. The CDR3 region is CASSERRAEGPAKSGYTF. The CDR3 DNA follows: TGTGCCAGCAGTGAGAGGCGGGCCGAGGGACCGGCGAAGAGTGGCTACACCTTC.

The gene calls are TRBV7-9 and TRBJ2-3; D not resolved. The CDR3 is made up of 16 amino acids. V lost 2 bases and J lost 2, with 14 bases in between. CDR1 and CDR2 (germline): SEHNR, FQNEAQ (reference sequence). Here the CDR3 reads CASSLYKVDPTDTQYF. The CDR3 DNA follows: TGTGCCAGCAGCTTATACAAAGTGGATCCCACAGATACGCAGTATTTT.

The chain has TRBV7-2 and TRBJ2-5, with D possibly TRBD2 on 6 matching bases. The CDR3 has 14 residues. Germline assignment: CDR1 SGHTA and CDR2 FQGNSA. Trimming stripped 0 bases from V and 2 bases from J, with 7 bases between. CDR3 residues: CASSLAGLQETQYF. CDR3 in DNA: TGTGCCAGCAGCTTAGCCGGACTACAAGAGACCCAGTACTTC.

CDR3 DNA sequence: TGTGCCAGCAGTTCGCTGAAGGGGGCCGTCACTGAAGCTTTCTTT. Its translation is CASSSLKGAVTEAFF. This chain connects TRBV28 to TRBJ1-1; the match to TRBD1 covers 7 bases. CDR3 length: 15 residues. Germline CDR1 is MDHEN and CDR2 is SYDVKM. V lost 4 bases to trimming and J lost 4 bases; unmatched junction nucleotides: 9.

The rearrangement joins TRBV28 to TRBJ2-7; D is possibly TRBD1 (6 bases). This CDR3 is 15 amino acids long. The germline gives CDR1 MDHEN, CDR2 SYDVKM. The V end lost 5 bases, the J end lost 7 bases, and 21 bases lay between the germline ends. The CDR3 spells CASSTDRTARGEQYF. CDR3 nucleotide sequence: TGTGCCAGCAGTACCGACAGGACCGCGAGGGGGGAGCAGTACTTC.

The chain is built from TRBV23-1 and TRBJ2-2; 10 bases agree with TRBD2. TRBV23-1 is filed as an ORF, its function uncertain. The CDR3 has 17 residues. Trimming took 11 bases from V and 4 from J; bases not matched to a gene: 16. The CDR3: CAECRIAGGVGTGELFF. The DNA of the CDR3 is TGCGCCGAATGTCGGATAGCGGGAGGCGTGGGCACCGGGGAGCTGTTTTTT.

A few counts support this clone. The V call is TRBV5-4, the J call TRBJ2-1; D ambiguous. The germline V gene encodes CDR1 SGHNT and CDR2 YYREEE (reference sequence). The CDR3 sequence is 14 residues long. Trimming removed 4 bases from V and 5 bases from J, with 13 bases in between. In DNA, the CDR3 is TGTGCCAGCAGCCCCAGATCTTCCCACAATGAGCAGTTCTTC. It encodes CASSPRSSHNEQFF.

The chain uses TRBV6-5 and TRBJ2-7, with 10 bases aligning to TRBD1. The CDR3 loop spans 15 amino acids. V shed 6 bases, J shed 2 bases, and the junction held 7 bases outside the gene matches. Germline V gene data show CDR1 as MNHEY and CDR2 as SVGAGI. The CDR3 nucleotides are TGTGCCAGCAGACAGACAGGGGGCCATGCCTACGAGCAGTACTTC. Its protein product is CASRQTGGHAYEQYF.

The J gene is TRBJ2-7, the V gene TRBV10-3, with 9 bases that match TRBD1. V shed 2 bases, J shed 0 bases, and the junction held 8 bases outside the gene matches. This CDR3 has 17 residues. The germline V gene encodes CDR1 ENHRY and CDR2 SYGVKD. The CDR3 DNA sequence: TGTGCCATCAGTGAGGGGACCCGGGACAGGGTCTCCTACGAGCAGTACTTC. Translated, it gives CAISEGTRDRVSYEQYF.

The chain combines TRBV27 with TRBJ2-3; no reliable D call. Germline values: CDR1 MNHEY, CDR2 SMNVEV (reference sequence). V dropped 6 bases and J dropped 0 bases, with 7 bases sitting between them. The CDR3 contains 13 residues. Written as DNA, the CDR3 is TGTGCCAGCAGAGATCATAGCACAGATACGCAGTATTTT. Protein sequence: CASRDHSTDTQYF.

This rearrangement joins TRBV30 to TRBJ1-6; 8 bases line up with TRBD1. Germline V gene lookup returns CDR1 GTSNPN and CDR2 SVGIG (reference sequence). Trimming at V came to 3 bases and at J to 6 bases, leaving 4 bases not matched to a gene. The CDR3 covers 14 residues. As DNA, the CDR3 is TGTGCCTGGAGGTGGACAGGGATTAATTCACCCCTCCACTTT. This gives the protein CAWRWTGINSPLHF.

In this sample, this clone turned up once. The chain has TRBV19 and TRBJ2-7; 9 nucleotides match TRBD2. This CDR3 contains 16 residues. The germline CDR1 and CDR2 sequences are LNHDA and SQIVND (reference sequence). Unmatched junction bases numbered 10, after V lost 6 bases and J lost 1 base. CDR3 coding DNA: TGTGCCAGTAGCGCCTTGGGGCGGGAGGGGTCCTACGAGCAGTACTTC. It translates to CASSALGREGSYEQYF.

The chain links TRBV2 to TRBJ2-7; D unclear. The CDR3 is made up of 13 amino acids. Per the germline V gene, CDR1 is SNHLY and CDR2 is FYNNEI. V was shortened by 6 bases and J by 7 bases, with 16 bases between the two germline ends. Here the CDR3 DNA reads TGTGCCAGCAGAGCCGCCGCGCAGTCAGAGCAGTACTTC. As protein: CASRAAAQSEQYF.

The gene calls are TRBV7-2 and TRBJ1-2; weak D call: TRBD1 (5 bases). Germline CDR1 is SGHTA and CDR2 is FQGNSA. This CDR3 has 11 amino acids. V shed 0 bases and J shed 10 bases, with 6 bases lying between them. The CDR3 DNA reads as TGTGCCAGCAGCTTAGCGGGGGACTACACCTTC. Translating it yields CASSLAGDYTF.

The rearrangement links TRBV5-1 to TRBJ2-2, with D unclear. Germline CDR1 reads SGHRS; CDR2 reads YFSETQ. The CDR3 loop spans 13 amino acids. The V gene lost 4 bases and the J gene lost 4 bases, with 8 bases spanning the gap. The CDR3 region is CASSNEVTGELFF. Written as DNA, the CDR3 is TGCGCCAGCAGCAATGAGGTCACCGGGGAGCTGTTTTTT.

The chain has TRBV6-5 and TRBJ2-1; 9 nucleotides match TRBD1. The CDR3 totals 13 residues. CDR1 MNHEY and CDR2 SVGAGI come from the germline V gene. V lost 8 bases, J lost 6 bases, and 5 bases stayed unmatched. The CDR3: CASGTGLRNEQFF. The CDR3 nucleotides read TGTGCCAGCGGGACAGGGCTACGCAATGAGCAGTTCTTC.

The V call is TRBV10-3, the J call TRBJ2-7, with 7 bases fitting TRBD2. V gave up 7 bases and J gave up 1 base; unmatched junction bases: 4. The CDR3 is made up of 13 amino acids. Germline CDR1 reads ENHRY; CDR2 reads SYGVKD. The CDR3 nucleotides read TGTGCCATCACCGGCGGGAGATCCTACGAGCAGTACTTC. It specifies CAITGGRSYEQYF.

The CDR3 DNA sequence: TGTGCCAGCAGCAAAGTTCACGGAGCTGGAAACACCATATATTTT. Translating gives CASSKVHGAGNTIYF. The chain combines TRBV21-1 with TRBJ1-3. TRBV21-1 is a pseudogene segment. The CDR3 is 15 residues long.

The chain is built from TRBV7-3 and TRBJ2-3, with 11 bases lining up with TRBD2. The V segment lost 5 bases and the J segment 0 bases; nucleotides outside the gene matches: 4. The CDR3 runs to 16 residues. From germline, CDR1 is SGHTA and CDR2 FQGTGA. The CDR3: CASSDTSGSSTDTQYF. CDR3 nucleotide sequence: TGTGCCAGCAGCGATACTAGCGGGAGTAGCACAGATACGCAGTATTTT.

The rearrangement links TRBV2 to TRBJ2-3, with D possibly being TRBD1 (8 bases). Between the trimmed V and J ends, which lost 7 bases and 3 bases, there was a span of 14 bases. The CDR3 extends over 14 amino acids. The germline V gene has CDR1 SNHLY and CDR2 FYNNEI. CDR3 protein: CASNGQGGTDTQYF. The CDR3, as DNA: TGTGCCAGCAATGGACAGGGAGGGACAGATACGCAGTATTTT.

V is TRBV5-4 and J is TRBJ1-2; TRBD1 matches at 8 bases. This CDR3 region has 14 residues. The germline V gene has CDR1 SGHNT and CDR2 YYREEE (reference sequence). Trimming cost V 3 bases and J 6 bases; bases outside gene matches: 7. CDR3 sequence reads: CASSSSGGENGYTF. CDR3 in DNA: TGTGCCAGCAGCTCATCAGGGGGCGAAAATGGCTACACCTTC.

Turning to this clone: Other DNA sequences in the sample encode the same CDR3. The J gene is TRBJ1-1, the V gene TRBV4-3; perhaps TRBD1 as D (6 bases). The CDR3 contains 14 residues. Trimming took off 0 bases at V and 5 bases at J, with 10 bases between the two ends. The germline V gene encodes CDR1 LGHNA and CDR2 YSLEER. CDR3 amino acids: CASSQDRGLTEAFF. CDR3 DNA: TGCGCCAGCAGCCAAGACAGGGGCTTGACTGAAGCTTTCTTT.

This chain uses TRBV6-1 with TRBJ1-3, with TRBD1 as a possible D gene (6 bases). The ends were cut back, 3 bases at V and 4 bases at J, with 10 bases in the middle. This CDR3 spans 14 amino acids. Germline V CDR1 and CDR2: MNHNS, SASEGT. The CDR3 DNA reads TGTGCCAGCAGTGAGGCAGGGGCCGGAAACACCATATATTTT. This translates into CASSEAGAGNTIYF.

This clone was seen only a few times. The rearrangement joins TRBV15 to TRBJ2-7; no clear D. Between the trimmed V and J ends, which lost 6 bases and 0 bases, there was a span of 12 bases. The CDR3 contains 14 residues. Germline CDR1 and CDR2: LNHNV and YYDKDF (reference sequence). CDR3 sequence: CATSSGRPSYEQYF. The CDR3 DNA sequence: TGTGCCACCAGTTCAGGACGGCCCTCCTACGAGCAGTACTTC.